This T cell receptor beta chain was sequenced for a study of cytomegalovirus exposure and HLA in healthy donors. General observations from the study: Reportedly, cytomegalovirus status was diagnosed with high sensitivity and specificity. Most TCRs appeared rarely, but some public TCRs recurred in many donors.

Separate from the approximately 670-subject first cohort, the roughly 120-subject validation cohort was the one that the donors belonged to. Measured with immunoSEQ multiplex PCR; TCRdb has only the in-frame clones, and not every one. The repertoire holds over 100,000 clones, around nine tenths seen once, with nearly 6.5% in the top ten. Concerning this clone itself: Antigen specificity is unknown.

The ends lost 1 base at V and 2 bases at J; junction bases unmatched: 6. The germline V gene has CDR1 SGHRS and CDR2 YFSETQ. This CDR3 has 16 amino acids. This clonotype was sampled from a woman aged 18-30 years in good health and CMV-seropositive. The sample consisted of PBMCs. The chain combines TRBV5-1 with TRBJ2-3, with 8 bases fitting TRBD2. The CDR3 DNA sequence: TGCGCCAGCAGCTTGAGTCTAGCGGGTATCACAGATACGCAGTATTTT. Translation gives CASSLSLAGITDTQYF.